The 7 T cell receptor beta chains reported below all come from one sample, sequenced in a study of technical replicates of blood from a few donors. Sequenced by immunoSEQ multiplex PCR; TCRdb stores in-frame clones only, minus some. The sample has 85,000 to 100,000 clones; more than 90% are singletons. The material sequenced was T cells isolated from PBMCs. These receptors were taken from a human donor in good health.

The gene calls are TRBV27 and TRBJ1-3, with D tentatively TRBD1 (5 bases). V gave up 4 bases and J gave up 1 base, with 11 bases separating them. The germline V gene encodes CDR1 MNHEY and CDR2 SMNVEV (reference sequence). This CDR3 region has 15 residues. The CDR3 loop reads CASSSQGSSGNTIYF. The DNA for the CDR3 is TGTGCCAGCAGTTCGCAGGGTTCTTCTGGAAACACCATATATTTT.

The J gene is TRBJ2-1, the V gene TRBV27; TRBD2 aligns across 7 bases. Losses at the gene ends were 10 bases for V and 9 bases for J; bases not matched to a gene: 9. CDR1 is MNHEY and CDR2 is SMNVEV in the germline V gene (reference sequence). This CDR3 has 12 residues. CDR3 nucleotide sequence: TGTGCCACCCTCCCCCCGGGGGGTGAGCAGTTCTTC. Translation gives CATLPPGGEQFF.

This rearrangement joins TRBV29-1 to TRBJ2-7, with TRBD1 matching 10 bases. Germline values: CDR1 SQVTM, CDR2 ANQGSEA. The V gene end was trimmed by 7 bases and the J gene end by 4 bases; junction bases not matched to a gene: 4. This CDR3 is 12 amino acids long. CDR3 region: CSAGTGAYEQYF. The DNA of the CDR3 is TGCAGCGCCGGGACAGGGGCGTACGAGCAGTACTTC.

J is TRBJ1-1 and V is TRBV28; D possibly corresponds to TRBD1 (5 bases). This CDR3 has 15 residues. Per germline, CDR1 MDHEN and CDR2 SYDVKM. V lost 7 bases and J 4 bases, leaving 19 bases between the germline ends. CDR3 amino acids: CASTRPGGWGTEAFF. CDR3 nucleotide sequence: TGTGCCAGCACCCGCCCGGGGGGATGGGGCACTGAAGCTTTCTTT.

The chain carries TRBV2 and TRBJ2-5; D is perhaps TRBD1 (5 bases). Per germline, CDR1 SNHLY and CDR2 FYNNEI. V dropped 3 bases and J dropped 1 base, with 15 bases sitting between them. The CDR3 totals 16 residues. For the CDR3, the DNA is TGTGCCAGCAGTGACGCCGGACAAGTGCTCCAAGAGACCCAGTACTTC. This encodes CASSDAGQVLQETQYF.

The chain links TRBV27 to TRBJ1-4; 11 bases map to TRBD1. This CDR3 contains 14 residues. Unmatched junction bases numbered 3, after V lost 2 bases and J lost 10 bases. The germline V gene encodes CDR1 MNHEY and CDR2 SMNVEV (reference sequence). CDR3 in amino acids: CASSLRDRGGKLFF. CDR3 in DNA: TGTGCCAGCAGTTTAAGGGACAGGGGGGGAAAACTGTTTTTT.

This rearrangement joins TRBV28 to TRBJ2-5; 7 nucleotides match TRBD2. In germline, CDR1 is MDHEN, CDR2 SYDVKM. V gave up 6 bases and J gave up 3 bases; unmatched junction bases: 13. The CDR3 is 16 amino acids. Written as DNA, the CDR3 is TGTGCCAGCAGCCCCGAGTGGGGGGGACGCGAAGAGACCCAGTACTTC. Residues: CASSPEWGGREETQYF.